The source of this T cell receptor (beta chain) is a study of breast tumors, draining lymph nodes, adjacent tissues. With regard to this clonotype: What it binds is unknown. A read error is possible here, since a much larger clone lies one base away.

General study results and limits: Luminal-like breast cancer showed significantly greater tumor-nontumor repertoire similarity than basal-like breast cancer did.

TCRdb itself ran the multiplex PCR reads through MiXCR, one entry per CDR3 protein. The sample has 160,000 or so distinct CDR3 sequences, about 34% seen once. Axillary draining lymph nodes of breast cancer patients supplied the node samples. The V and J ends lost 6 bases and 1 base respectively, with 13 bases between them. This CDR3 is built from 14 residues. Germline loops: CDR1 SGHNT, CDR2 YYREEE (reference sequence). The receptor's source is a female donor with breast cancer. Some clones in this sample may be carry-over from other donors' samples. The specimen sequenced was axillary lymph node tissue. V gene TRBV5-4 combines with J gene TRBJ2-5; a weak D match, TRBD2 (6 bases). The chain's CDR3 is CASTSGGAQETQYF. The CDR3 DNA sequence: TGTGCCAGCACCTCCGGCGGGGCCCAAGAGACCCAGTACTTC.